The 5 T cell receptor beta chains given below trace back to one sample, sequenced in a study of blood T cell repertoires in COVID-19. Measured with immunoSEQ multiplex PCR; TCRdb has only the in-frame clones, and not every one. The sample holds about 110,000 clones, around 82% seen once. Sequencing was done on a sample of peripheral blood. These receptors all come from a woman aged 50 to 65 with acute or convalescent COVID-19.

CDR3 loop: CASSQDSRGSGEKLFF. The CDR3 coding sequence is TGCGCCAGCAGCCAAGATTCCCGGGGTTCAGGAGAAAAACTGTTTTTT. The gene calls are TRBV4-1 and TRBJ1-4; D is uncertain. The ends were cut back, 0 bases at V and 8 bases at J, with 16 bases in the middle. This CDR3 has 16 amino acids. Germline lookup yields CDR1 MGHRA and CDR2 YSYEKL.

The V and J genes are TRBV10-3 and TRBJ1-1, with 10 nucleotides matching TRBD1. Germline V lookup: CDR1 ENHRY, CDR2 SYGVKD. This CDR3 contains 14 residues. Trimming took 2 bases from V and 4 from J; bases not matched to a gene: 1. As DNA, the CDR3 is TGTGCCATCAGTGAGGGGACAGGGGCCACTGAAGCTTTCTTT. This gives the protein CAISEGTGATEAFF.

The chain combines TRBV10-3 with TRBJ2-1; tentatively, D is TRBD1 (6 bases). The V and J ends lost 4 bases and 4 bases respectively, with 17 bases between them. The CDR3 has 16 residues. CDR1 is ENHRY, CDR2 SYGVKD, per germline. The CDR3 nucleotides are TGTGCCATCAGTGGAACGAGACAGGTGGGATACAATGAGCAGTTCTTC. Translation: CAISGTRQVGYNEQFF.

The V call is TRBV30, the J call TRBJ1-1, with a weak D call TRBD1 (5 bases). Between the trimmed V and J ends, which lost 0 bases and 2 bases, there was a span of 10 bases. CDR1 and CDR2 from the germline V gene are GTSNPN and SVGIG (reference sequence). The CDR3 has 14 residues. Here the CDR3 DNA reads TGTGCCTGGAGTGTGAACAGGTATAACACTGAAGCTTTCTTT. Its translation: CAWSVNRYNTEAFF. The full variable domain, in which reference TRBV30 and TRBJ1-1 provide the parts outside the CDR3, is SQTIHQWPATLVQPVGSPLSLECTVEGTSNPNLYWYRQAAGRGLQLLFYSVGIGQISSEVPQNLSASRPQDRQFILSSKKLLLSDSGFYLCAWSVNRYNTEAFFGQGTRLTVV.

This clone showed up just a few times. V gene TRBV30 combines with J gene TRBJ2-1; a weak D match, TRBD1 (5 bases). Trimming cost V 4 bases and J 7 bases, with 14 bases left between them. In germline, CDR1 is GTSNPN, CDR2 SVGIG (reference sequence). The CDR3 totals 13 residues. The DNA for the CDR3 is TGTGCCTGGATAAGGGGCGTTAGGAATGAGCAGTTCTTC. Residues: CAWIRGVRNEQFF.